The T cell receptor beta chain described here comes from a study of OX40 agonist ivuxolimab in advanced cancers. Study-wide context: An anti-OX40 (CD134) antibody with agonistic activity, ivuxolimab, was administered to patients. Partial responses occurred in three patients (one hepatocellular carcinoma, two cutaneous melanoma).

Turning to this clone: Its target is unknown.

Method: immunoSEQ multiplex PCR; TCRdb's copy keeps in-frame clones and lacks some. The repertoire holds about 19,000 clones, 83% seen once, with roughly 55% in the top ten. Study results and limitations: Not determined was the antigen specificity of the expanded peripheral T cells. CD8+ T cells averaged more expanded clones than CD4+.

The receptor was derived from an adult with an advanced solid tumor such as melanoma, head and neck, liver or kidney cancer. The specimen was CD4+ or CD8+ T cells sorted from blood, collected in a trial of the OX40 agonist ivuxolimab.

CDR3 residues: CASSEVVGQPQHF. CDR3 nucleotide sequence: TGTGCCAGCAGTGAAGTCGTAGGTCAGCCCCAGCATTTT. V and J are TRBV6-1 and TRBJ1-5; D remains unclear. Deletions cut 1 base from V and 6 bases from J, with 7 bases between. The CDR3 sequence is 13 residues long. CDR1 is MNHNS, CDR2 SASEGT, per germline.